This section outlines one T cell receptor (beta chain) sequence together with its context. The V segment lost 0 bases and the J segment 4 bases; nucleotides outside the gene matches: 4. The germline gives CDR1 LGHDT, CDR2 YNNKEL (reference sequence). CDR3 length: 17 residues. The table came from immunoSEQ multiplex PCR; TCRdb's copy has only in-frame clones and leaves some out. Found here are approximately 280,000 clones, approximately 85% of them singletons; the top ten hold 5.1%. These data originate in a study of blood T cell repertoires in COVID-19. The chain combines TRBV3-1 (or the pseudogene TRBV3-2) with TRBJ2-5; 14 bases map to TRBD2. The clonotype comes from a man aged 50-60 years with active or convalescent COVID-19. The source material was peripheral blood. The CDR3 here is CASSQDRGLAGAETQYF. The CDR3 nucleotides read TGTGCCAGCAGCCAAGATAGGGGACTAGCGGGAGCAGAGACCCAGTACTTC.